This passage covers 22 T cell receptor beta chains from one sample sequenced in a study of shared clonotypes between healthy human individuals. TCRdb's copy holds only in-frame clones and misses some; the assay was immunoSEQ multiplex PCR. The profile shows around 440,000 clones, approximately 71% of them singletons. Sequencing used PBMCs. The receptors stem from a woman between 40 and 55 years old in good health. Some clones in this sample may be carry-over from other donors' samples.

The J gene is TRBJ2-7, the V gene TRBV4-1, with 13 positions matching TRBD2. The CDR3 runs to 22 residues. Germline values: CDR1 MGHRA, CDR2 YSYEKL. V lost 1 base and J lost 2; bases outside the gene matches: 20. CDR3 bases: TGCGCCAGCAGCCAAGGTCTCTCCCGGGCGGACAGGACTAGCGGGAGTCCCTACGAGCAGTACTTC. The encoded protein is CASSQGLSRADRTSGSPYEQYF.

The V call is TRBV28, the J call TRBJ2-3; D gene ambiguous. The CDR3 loop spans 19 amino acids. Trimming left V 5 bases short and J 0 bases short, with 24 bases between. Germline CDR1 reads MDHEN; CDR2 reads SYDVKM. The CDR3 loop is CASSPLLTPVGQSTDTQYF. The CDR3 DNA reads as TGTGCCAGCAGTCCCTTATTAACCCCCGTCGGGCAGAGCACAGATACGCAGTATTTT.

V and J are TRBV15 and TRBJ1-2, with D unresolved. The CDR3 runs 14 residues. V gave up 2 bases and J gave up 11 bases, with 18 bases separating them. The germline V gene encodes CDR1 LNHNV and CDR2 YYDKDF (reference sequence). The CDR3 bases are TGTGCCACCAGCAGAAGGCTGGAACCTGGGAGGTACACCTTC. As protein: CATSRRLEPGRYTF.

On this clone: At one of its ends the junction is not consistent with the germline gene, which may arise from a read error. This chain joins TRBV10-3 and TRBJ1-1; no firm D call. The germline gives CDR1 ENHRY, CDR2 SYGVKD. This CDR3 contains 12 residues. This CDR3 is CAISEGSTGAFF. In DNA, the CDR3 is TGTGCCATCAGTGAAGGGAGTACTGGAGCTTTCTTT.

V and J are TRBV7-6 and TRBJ2-3, with D hard to call. V dropped 5 bases and J dropped 4 bases, with 7 bases sitting between them. Germline CDR1 reads SGHVS; CDR2 reads FNYEAQ. The CDR3 runs 12 residues. As DNA, the CDR3 is TGTGCCAGCAGCCCAACGGCAGATACGCAGTATTTT. This sequence encodes CASSPTADTQYF.

J is TRBJ2-7 and V is TRBV19, with D tentatively TRBD1 (5 bases). The CDR3 spans 14 residues. Trimming left V 3 bases short and J 3 bases short, with 12 bases between. Germline V gives CDR1 LNHDA, CDR2 SQIVND (reference sequence). CDR3 sequence reads: CASSIGHDGYEQYF. The CDR3 DNA reads as TGTGCCAGTAGTATTGGACATGACGGCTACGAGCAGTACTTC.

Concerning this clone itself: A much larger clone sits a single nucleotide away, making a read error possible. Distinct nucleotide sequences in the sample also encode this CDR3. The chain is built from TRBV5-1 and TRBJ2-5; D unclear. The CDR3 covers 13 residues. V lost 4 bases, J lost 1 base, and 8 bases lay in between. Germline CDR1 is SGHRS and CDR2 is YFSETQ. The CDR3 loop is CASSLGPQETQYF. CDR3 DNA: TGCGCCAGCAGCCTGGGTCCCCAAGAGACCCAGTACTTC. The whole variable domain, filled in from reference TRBV5-1 and TRBJ2-5, reads KAGVTQTPRYLIKTRGQQVTLSCSPISGHRSVSWYQQTPGQGLQFLFEYFSETQRNKGNFPGRFSGRQFSNSRSEMNVSTLELGDSALYLCASSLGPQETQYFGPGTRLLVL.

The V call is TRBV11-2, the J call TRBJ2-7; either TRBD1 or TRBD2 may fit D (6 bases each). This CDR3 spans 15 amino acids. V dropped 5 bases and J dropped 3 bases, with 17 bases sitting between them. CDR1 and CDR2 (germline): SGHAT, FQNNGV. CDR3 sequence: CASSQVRGRSYEQYF. Written as DNA, the CDR3 is TGTGCCAGCAGCCAAGTTCGGGGGCGTAGCTACGAGCAGTACTTC.

This clone was seen a few times. The chain combines TRBV6-1 with TRBJ2-3, with D possibly TRBD1 on 5 matching bases. From germline, CDR1 is MNHNS and CDR2 SASEGT. V was pared by 3 bases and J by 6 bases, with 13 bases between. There are 14 residues in the CDR3. The CDR3 loop is CASSDRGSHDTQYF. In DNA form, the CDR3 reads TGTGCCAGCAGTGATAGGGGCAGCCACGATACGCAGTATTTT.

The chain carries TRBV18 and TRBJ1-2; 8 bases align to TRBD1. The germline V gene encodes CDR1 KGHSH and CDR2 LQKENI. The CDR3 sequence is 12 residues long. Trimming removed 5 bases from V and 7 bases from J; junction bases left unmatched: 3. The CDR3 bases are TGTGCCAGCTCAACGGACAGGGCTGGCTACACCTTC. This sequence encodes CASSTDRAGYTF.

The V gene is TRBV5-5, the J gene TRBJ2-1; D is ambiguous. Per the germline V gene, CDR1 is SGHKS and CDR2 is YYEKEE (reference sequence). CDR3 length: 14 residues. The V gene lost 2 bases and the J gene lost 4 bases, with 10 bases spanning the gap. This CDR3 reads CASSFSADYNEQFF. For the CDR3, the DNA is TGTGCCAGCAGCTTTTCAGCCGATTACAATGAGCAGTTCTTC.

This chain links TRBV27 with TRBJ1-2, with TRBD1 matching over 10 bases. With V trimmed by 5 bases and J by 5 bases, 17 bases remained unmatched. CDR1 is MNHEY and CDR2 is SMNVEV in the germline V gene (reference sequence). This CDR3 is 18 amino acids long. The CDR3 coding sequence is TGTGCCAGCAGTCTATTAGGCACACCGGGACAGGGGAGGTATGGCTACACCTTC. Amino acids: CASSLLGTPGQGRYGYTF.

Details on this clone: The same CDR3 arises from other DNA sequences in this sample as well. The chain combines TRBV28 with TRBJ2-1, with D possibly being TRBD2 (6 bases). This CDR3 has 16 amino acids. The germline V gene has CDR1 MDHEN and CDR2 SYDVKM. Trimming took 5 bases from V and 0 from J, leaving 14 bases between them. The DNA of the CDR3 is TGTGCCAGCAGTCCCGGTGGAGGGAGCTCCTACAATGAGCAGTTCTTC. It specifies CASSPGGGSSYNEQFF.

This clone was seen more than once but under ten times. The sample carries other DNA sequences with the same CDR3. V and J are TRBV9 and TRBJ2-3, with D tentatively TRBD1 (5 bases). Trimming stripped 3 bases from V and 0 bases from J, with 8 bases between. Germline assignment: CDR1 SGDLS and CDR2 YYNGEE. CDR3 length: 14 amino acids. The CDR3 sequence is CASSGGRSTDTQYF. The CDR3 nucleotides are TGTGCCAGCAGCGGGGGCCGCAGCACAGATACGCAGTATTTT.

This clone appeared once. The J gene is TRBJ2-2, the V gene TRBV7-2; D ambiguous. Germline V lookup: CDR1 SGHTA, CDR2 FQGNSA. Trimming shortened V by 0 bases and J by 7 bases, and 12 bases separated the two germline ends. CDR3 size: 15 residues. CDR3 sequence (DNA): TGTGCCAGCAGCTTAGCGCTTGGGCTGGGCGGGGAGCTGTTTTTT. Translated, it gives CASSLALGLGGELFF.

This clone was seen a handful of times. This chain links TRBV6-1 with TRBJ2-7; TRBD1 agrees at 11 bases. The CDR3 contains 14 residues. CDR1 MNHNS and CDR2 SASEGT come from the germline V gene. V lost 5 bases, J lost 6 bases, and 6 bases stayed unmatched. Here the CDR3 DNA reads TGTGCCAGCAGTCCTCGGACAGGGGGCTTCGAGCAGTACTTC. Protein sequence: CASSPRTGGFEQYF.

The chain uses TRBV2 and TRBJ2-3, with D tentatively TRBD1 (7 bases). The CDR3 has 15 residues. The V and J ends lost 4 bases and 0 bases respectively, with 11 bases between them. The germline V gene has CDR1 SNHLY and CDR2 FYNNEI. The DNA of the CDR3 is TGTGCCAGCAGTGCAGGGGGGCCTAGCACAGATACGCAGTATTTT. It is translated as CASSAGGPSTDTQYF.

This clone was found a few times. The rearrangement uses TRBV14 and TRBJ1-4; 9 bases line up with TRBD1. The germline V gene has CDR1 SGHDN and CDR2 FVKESK. The J segment lost 7 bases and the V segment lost 6 bases, leaving 3 bases of the junction unmatched. CDR3 length equals 13 residues. For the CDR3, the DNA is TGTGCCAGCAGTCGGGACAGGGTTGAAAAACTGTTTTTT. Translated: CASSRDRVEKLFF.

The chain has TRBV11-2 and TRBJ2-3, with 14 positions matching TRBD2. Germline CDR1 and CDR2: SGHAT and FQNNGV. The length of the CDR3 is 16 residues. V lost 3 bases and J lost 7; bases outside the gene matches: 6. Here the CDR3 reads CASSFRLAGGFNTQYF. The CDR3 nucleotides read TGTGCCAGCAGCTTTAGACTAGCGGGAGGGTTTAATACGCAGTATTTT.

The CDR3 loop is CAISDATSSTEAFF. The CDR3 DNA sequence: TGTGCCATCAGCGATGCGACTAGCAGCACTGAAGCTTTCTTT. The chain combines TRBV10-3 with TRBJ1-1; no clear D. V shed 6 bases and J shed 4 bases, with 15 bases lying between them. Germline CDR1 reads ENHRY; CDR2 reads SYGVKD. The CDR3 has 14 amino acids.

A note on this clone: A read error is the likely source, as a far larger clone sits one nucleotide away. This specimen includes other DNA sequences encoding the same CDR3. The V gene is TRBV5-4, the J gene TRBJ1-1, with D tentatively TRBD1 (5 bases). V lost 1 base to trimming and J lost 3 bases, with 7 bases between them. Per the germline V gene, CDR1 is SGHNT and CDR2 is YYREEE (reference sequence). This CDR3 contains 13 residues. CDR3 bases: TGTGCCAGCAGCTTGCTGGGGGACACTGAAGCTTTCTTT. Translating gives CASSLLGDTEAFF.

As for this clone: This likely stems from a read error, as it lies one base from a far larger clone. The V gene is TRBV5-4, the J gene TRBJ1-5, with D perhaps matching TRBD1 (6 bases). Trimming removed 7 bases from V and 5 bases from J, with 19 bases in between. The germline CDR1 and CDR2 sequences are SGHNT and YYREEE (reference sequence). The CDR3 sequence is 15 residues long. The chain's CDR3 is CASGQDEGGHQPQHF. As DNA, the CDR3 is TGTGCCAGCGGCCAAGATGAGGGGGGCCATCAGCCCCAGCATTTT.